Listed below are T cell receptor beta chains from one sample, sequenced in a study of blood T cells in healthy people across ages. TCRdb re-analysed the 5' RACE reads in MiXCR, keeping a single row per CDR3 protein. Of around 800,000 distinct CDR3 sequences in the sample, around 24% are singletons; the top ten hold 2.5% to 3.5%. This same sample was also taken into another study, of T cells of mothers and their children.

The specimen was blood. These receptors all come from a boy between 10 and 17 years old in good health. CDR3s include the opening cysteine and the closing phenylalanine or tryptophan. D genes are given only for firm matches. The size of a clone is reported for some rows only, either as once, few or many, or as a class for expanded clones.

CDR3 DNA	CDR3 protein	V gene	D gene	J gene	clone size
TGTGCCAGCAGCTTAAGAAGAAACTCTGGGGCCAACGTCCTGACTTTC	CASSLRRNSGANVLTF	TRBV7-9	.	TRBJ2-6	few
TGTGCCAGCAGCTTAGGGGTCAGGGGAGACTCACCCCTCCACTTT	CASSLGVRGDSPLHF	TRBV11-2	.	TRBJ1-6	few
TGCAGTGCGCCGCGGGCGCCGACCTACGAGCAGTACTTC	CSAPRAPTYEQYF	TRBV20-1	.	TRBJ2-7	.
TGTGCCAGCAGTCGCGGACAGCCCCAAGAGACCCAGTACTTC	CASSRGQPQETQYF	TRBV5-1	.	TRBJ2-5	.
TGTGCCTCTTACCGGGGTTCTGGAAACACCATATATTTT	CASYRGSGNTIYF	TRBV30	.	TRBJ1-3	.
TGTGCCAGCAGTTCGGCCCCGAGGGAGACCCGGTACTTC	CASSSAPRETRYF	TRBV12-3/TRBV12-4	.	TRBJ2-7	few
TGTGCCAGCAGCAAACTACAGTTTGGGAAGACCCAGTACTTC	CASSKLQFGKTQYF	TRBV28	.	TRBJ2-5	.
TGCGCCAGCAGACAGGTCGCAGGAGGCACAGATACGCAGTATTTT	CASRQVAGGTDTQYF	TRBV5-1	.	TRBJ2-3	few
TGTGCCAGCAGCTTAGAGGGGAAAAACACCGGGGAGCTGTTTTTT	CASSLEGKNTGELFF	TRBV7-9	.	TRBJ2-2	.
TGTGCCAGCAGTTTTAGGGGTCGGTACGAGACCCGGCACTTC	CASSFRGRYETRHF	TRBV12-3/TRBV12-4	.	TRBJ2-5	.
TGCGCCAGCAGCTCCCCCGGGGGAAACCCTAATTCACCCCTCCACTTT	CASSSPGGNPNSPLHF	TRBV5-1	.	TRBJ1-6	few
TGTGCCAGCAACCAGGGTCCATCGAACACTGAAGCTTTCTTT	CASNQGPSNTEAFF	TRBV11-2	.	TRBJ1-1	.
TGTGCCAGCAGCCGGCGGCAGGCTGGCGGGGGGTTCCAAGAGACCCAGTACTTC	CASSRRQAGGGFQETQYF	TRBV3-1	TRBD2	TRBJ2-5	few
TGCGCCAGCAGCCATGGCGAGGCAGGGGGCCCCGGAGGTAATCAGCCCCAGCATTTT	CASSHGEAGGPGGNQPQHF	TRBV4-1	TRBD1	TRBJ1-5	.
TGTGCCAGCAGCCAAGCAGGGGGCGCGAACATTCAGTACTTC	CASSQAGGANIQYF	TRBV14	TRBD1	TRBJ2-4	few
TGTGCCAGCAGTGAAGAACCCCCCCCCGAGCAGTACTTC	CASSEEPPPEQYF	TRBV6-1	.	TRBJ2-7	few
TGTGCCAGCAGTGACTCTCAAGGCAGCTACAATGAGCAGTTCTTC	CASSDSQGSYNEQFF	TRBV6-4	.	TRBJ2-1	.
TGTGCCAGCAGTCCCGCGAGGGGGCGGGCGGAAAGCACAGATACGCAGTATTTT	CASSPARGRAESTDTQYF	TRBV7-9	TRBD1	TRBJ2-3	few
TGTGCCACCCGTAACACCGGGAGCACCGGGGAGCTGTTTTTT	CATRNTGSTGELFF	TRBV19	.	TRBJ2-2	few
TGCGCCAGCAGCTCGGACAGGGGGCTCAATGAGCAGTTCTTC	CASSSDRGLNEQFF	TRBV5-1	TRBD1	TRBJ2-1	.
TGTGCTAGTGGTATACTAGCCTCGGGGTCAGAGACCCAGTACTTC	CASGILASGSETQYF	TRBV12-5	.	TRBJ2-5	few
TGTGCCAGCAGTCCCGGGACACCTTATAGCGATCAGCCCCAGCATTTT	CASSPGTPYSDQPQHF	TRBV6-6	.	TRBJ1-5	.
TGCAGTGCTAGAGATTCTCGGATTCGAGAGACCCAGTACTTC	CSARDSRIRETQYF	TRBV20-1	.	TRBJ2-5	.
TGTGCCGCCAGGACGGCTGGGGGCATCTACGAGCAGTACTTC	CAARTAGGIYEQYF	TRBV6-1	.	TRBJ2-7	few
TGCGCCAGCAGCTTGGAAGTCGCGGGGAGCACAGATACGCAGTATTTT	CASSLEVAGSTDTQYF	TRBV5-1	.	TRBJ2-3	few
TGCGCCAGCAGCTTCGAACCGGGACAGGGGATATACGAGCAGTACTTC	CASSFEPGQGIYEQYF	TRBV5-1	TRBD1	TRBJ2-7	few
TGCAGTGCTAGGTACGGGGGGCGCAATGAGCAGTTCTTC	CSARYGGRNEQFF	TRBV20-1	.	TRBJ2-1	.
TGCAGTGCTAGAGCGCCGGGACTAGCCCCACGGCATGAGCAGTTCTTC	CSARAPGLAPRHEQFF	TRBV20-1	TRBD2	TRBJ2-1	few
TGTGCCAGCAGCCTCCCCCGACTAGCGGGTAGGGAGACCCAGTACTTC	CASSLPRLAGRETQYF	TRBV3-1	TRBD2	TRBJ2-5	.
TGCAGTGCTAGAGATAAACGTCGGCAGGAAACCTACGAGCAGTACTTC	CSARDKRRQETYEQYF	TRBV20-1	.	TRBJ2-7	.
TGTGCCAGCAGTTTATCTGAGGGACAGGGGACCTACGAGCAGTACTTC	CASSLSEGQGTYEQYF	TRBV28	TRBD1	TRBJ2-7	.
TGCGCCACCAGCAGCGGGACGGAAACTGTAGCCAAAAACATTCAGTACTTC	CATSSGTETVAKNIQYF	TRBV15	TRBD2	TRBJ2-4	few
TGTGCCAGCAGCTTTCGCCCCTCGGGGGAGCAGTACTTC	CASSFRPSGEQYF	TRBV7-3	.	TRBJ2-7	.
TGCGCCAGCGGACAGAGAATCTCTGGGGCCAACGTCCTGACTTTC	CASGQRISGANVLTF	TRBV5-1	.	TRBJ2-6	.
TGTGCCAGCAGCTTAGATCCGACAGATGGCTACGAGCAGTACTTC	CASSLDPTDGYEQYF	TRBV11-2	.	TRBJ2-7	.
TGCAGTGCTAGAGATCTGACAGAGGAATATGGCTACACCTTC	CSARDLTEEYGYTF	TRBV20-1	.	TRBJ1-2	few
TGCGCCAGCAGCCAAGAAAGTCTCCAGGGGATCGACACCGGGGAGCTGTTTTTT	CASSQESLQGIDTGELFF	TRBV4-1	.	TRBJ2-2	.
TGTGCCAGCAGCTCGAACCCAGGACTAGCACTATACGAGCAGTACTTC	CASSSNPGLALYEQYF	TRBV6-1	TRBD2	TRBJ2-7	few
TGTGCCAGCAGTTTAGGGGCGCGGGTTCATGGCTACACCTTC	CASSLGARVHGYTF	TRBV28	.	TRBJ1-2	.
TGTGCCAGCGGTAGCGGGGGGGCGGTCGAGCAGTACTTC	CASGSGGAVEQYF	TRBV27	TRBD2	TRBJ2-7	few
TGTGCCAGCAGCGTAGGGTTAGGGGCAGATGAGCAGTTCTTC	CASSVGLGADEQFF	TRBV9	.	TRBJ2-1	.
TGTGCCAGCAGCCCTTTTACGGGGGCCGAGAAACTTAATGAAAAACTGTTTTTT	CASSPFTGAEKLNEKLFF	TRBV12-3/TRBV12-4	.	TRBJ1-4	once
TGTGCCAGCACCGTGAGTGGGGCGGGGGCGAGGGATGAGCAGTTCTTC	CASTVSGAGARDEQFF	TRBV28	.	TRBJ2-1	.
TGTGCCAGCAGTCAAGGGGACCGCTTGCGCTACACCTTC	CASSQGDRLRYTF	TRBV12-3/TRBV12-4	.	TRBJ1-2	.
TGCGCCAGCAGCCAATCAGGCCAGATTCAGTACTTC	CASSQSGQIQYF	TRBV4-1	.	TRBJ2-7	.
TGTGCCAGCAGTTTCCGGGACAGGGAAATAACAGATACGCAGTATTTT	CASSFRDREITDTQYF	TRBV28	TRBD1	TRBJ2-3	.
TGTGCCAGCAGCCGAGTGGGACAAAGAGAGACCCAGTACTTC	CASSRVGQRETQYF	TRBV11-1	.	TRBJ2-5	.
TGTGCCAGCAGCCGTTTTGACAGGGCTTCCCTCTATGGCTACACCTTC	CASSRFDRASLYGYTF	TRBV5-5	TRBD1	TRBJ1-2	.
TGCGCCAGCAGCTTGGGTGGACGAGATGAAAAACTGTTTTTT	CASSLGGRDEKLFF	TRBV5-1	.	TRBJ1-4	few
TGCAGCGTTGAAGGCGGGGGGCGAGAGACCCAGTACTTC	CSVEGGGRETQYF	TRBV29-1	TRBD2	TRBJ2-5	.
TGTGCCAGCAGTGAAGGGGGGAACACAGATACGCAGTATTTT	CASSEGGNTDTQYF	TRBV2	.	TRBJ2-3	.
TGCAGTGCTAGGGTCTGGGAGGGGGGCCCCTACGAGCAGTACTTC	CSARVWEGGPYEQYF	TRBV20-1	.	TRBJ2-7	.